The 26 T cell receptor beta chains below come from one sample, sequenced in a study of cytomegalovirus exposure and HLA in healthy donors. The PCR had 60 Vbeta and 13 Jbeta primers. This table comes from immunoSEQ multiplex PCR, and its TCRdb copy is limited to in-frame clones, with some not included. The sample includes 150,000 to 170,000 clones, around 74% seen only once; the top ten take about 1.3%. Input material: PBMCs. These receptors all come from a man in his late teens or twenties in good health and CMV-seronegative.

The chain joins TRBV14 to TRBJ1-2; 10 positions match TRBD1. V shed 1 base, J shed 5 bases, and the junction held 10 bases outside the gene matches. This CDR3 is built from 17 residues. Germline V lookup: CDR1 SGHDN, CDR2 FVKESK. The CDR3 DNA is TGTGCCAGCAGCCAAGGGACAGGGGGACCCTCGGGGTATGGCTACACCTTC. Translation gives CASSQGTGGPSGYGYTF.

V and J are TRBV19 and TRBJ1-5; 7 bases are shared with TRBD1. This CDR3 comprises 13 residues. With V trimmed by 8 bases and J by 5 bases, 6 bases remained unmatched. Per the germline V gene, CDR1 is LNHDA and CDR2 is SQIVND (reference sequence). The CDR3 DNA follows: TGTGCCAGTGGAGACAGGGTTGATCAGCCCCAGCATTTT. Amino acids: CASGDRVDQPQHF. The full variable domain, with the rest looked up from reference TRBV19 and TRBJ1-5, is DGGITQSPKYLFRKEGQNVTLSCEQNLNHDAMYWYRQDPGQGLRLIYYSQIVNDFQKGDIAEGYSVSREKKESFPLTVTSAQKNPTAFYLCASGDRVDQPQHFGDGTRLSIL.

The rearrangement joins TRBV23-1 to TRBJ2-7; D possibly corresponds to TRBD2 (5 bases). Being an ORF, TRBV23-1 has a function that is uncertain. The CDR3 extends over 14 amino acids. Trimming stripped 2 bases from V and 2 bases from J, with 10 bases between. The CDR3 region has the DNA TGCGCCAGCAGTCAAGAGGGTTGGACCTACGAGCAGTACTTC. Protein sequence: CASSQEGWTYEQYF.

This chain connects TRBV9 to TRBJ1-1; D gene uncertain. The CDR3 is 14 amino acids. The germline V gene encodes CDR1 SGDLS and CDR2 YYNGEE. Trimming stripped 2 bases from V and 3 bases from J, with 11 bases between. CDR3 region: CASSVYSEDTEAFF. DNA of the CDR3: TGTGCCAGCAGCGTTTATTCCGAGGACACTGAAGCTTTCTTT.

The chain combines TRBV5-8 with TRBJ1-5; perhaps TRBD1 as D (5 bases). Germline assignment: CDR1 SGHTS and CDR2 YDEGEE. The CDR3 runs to 14 residues. Trimming removed 0 bases at V and 6 bases at J, with 10 bases between. CDR3 bases: TGTGCCAGCAGCTTGGAATCAGGGTTTCAGCCCCAGCATTTT. Protein: CASSLESGFQPQHF.

This clone showed up just a few times. The genes are TRBV29-1 and TRBJ2-3, with D possibly matching TRBD2 (5 bases). Trimming took 4 bases from V and 4 from J, leaving 12 bases between them. The V gene's germline CDR1 is SQVTM and CDR2 ANQGSEA. This CDR3 comprises 13 residues. In DNA, the CDR3 is TGCAGCGTTGTTGGAGGTGTTTCAGATACGCAGTATTTT. Translated: CSVVGGVSDTQYF.

V and J are TRBV6-6 and TRBJ2-7; no clear D. Per germline, CDR1 MNHNY and CDR2 SVGAGI (reference sequence). V lost 5 bases and J lost 0, with 5 bases in between. CDR3 length: 12 amino acids. The CDR3 reads CASSVSSYEQYF. The CDR3 DNA follows: TGTGCCAGCAGTGTTAGCTCCTACGAGCAGTACTTC.

The chain uses TRBV6-5 and TRBJ1-5; TRBD1 matches 7 bases. V shed 2 bases and J 0 bases; nucleotides not matched to a gene: 4. The germline V gene encodes CDR1 MNHEY and CDR2 SVGAGI. CDR3 length: 16 residues. CDR3 sequence: CASSYGGQNSNQPQHF. CDR3 DNA: TGTGCCAGCAGTTACGGGGGACAGAATAGCAATCAGCCCCAGCATTTT.

This clone turned up a few times. V gene TRBV6-5 combines with J gene TRBJ2-1, with D possibly TRBD2 on 5 matching bases. V was shortened by 2 bases and J by 7 bases, with 15 bases between the two germline ends. Germline lookup yields CDR1 MNHEY and CDR2 SVGAGI. The CDR3 consists of 15 residues. CDR3 sequence (DNA): TGTGCCAGCAGTTACCGACTTACTAGAAAGAATGAGCAGTTCTTC. This encodes CASSYRLTRKNEQFF.

The genes are TRBV19 and TRBJ1-1; 9 bases map to TRBD1. V trimming: 1 base; J trimming: 6 bases; junction bases outside the gene matches: 3. The CDR3 is made up of 14 amino acids. CDR1 is LNHDA and CDR2 is SQIVND in the germline V gene (reference sequence). CDR3 region: CASSIGTGDSEAFF. In nucleotides, the CDR3 is TGTGCCAGTAGTATAGGGACAGGGGACTCTGAAGCTTTCTTT.

CDR3 sequence: CASRTTSGSYNEQFF. The CDR3 DNA reads TGTGCCAGTAGGACTACTAGCGGGAGCTACAATGAGCAGTTCTTC. V and J are TRBV19 and TRBJ2-1, with TRBD2 matching over 11 bases. The CDR3 is 15 residues long. The V gene's germline CDR1 is LNHDA and CDR2 SQIVND (reference sequence). V trimming: 6 bases; J trimming: 3 bases; junction bases outside the gene matches: 4.

The chain joins TRBV14 to TRBJ2-2; 8 nucleotides line up with TRBD2. V shed 5 bases and J 7 bases; nucleotides not matched to a gene: 9. Germline V CDR1 and CDR2: SGHDN, FVKESK. The CDR3 length is 15 residues. In DNA, the CDR3 is TGTGCCAGCAGCATCCGAGCGGGAGTTGACGGGGAGCTGTTTTTT. Its protein is CASSIRAGVDGELFF.

The chain links TRBV7-2 to TRBJ2-2, with D maybe TRBD2 (6 bases). With 11 bases removed from V and 5 bases from J, the gap between germline ends came to 15 bases. Looked up from germline, CDR1 is SGHTA and CDR2 is FQGNSA. This CDR3 is 13 amino acids long. The CDR3 bases are TGTGCCCTCCGGCCTAGCGCGACCGGGGAGCTGTTTTTT. It is translated as CALRPSATGELFF. The entire variable domain, with the rest obtained from reference TRBV7-2 and TRBJ2-2, is as follows: GAGVSQSPSNKVTEKGKDVELRCDPISGHTALYWYRQSLGQGLEFLIYFQGNSAPDKSGLPSDRFSAERTGGSVSTLTIQRTQQEDSAVYLCALRPSATGELFFGEGSRLTVL.

The chain carries TRBV18 and TRBJ1-3; 8 nucleotides match TRBD1. The ends lost 1 base at V and 0 bases at J; junction bases unmatched: 2. CDR1 and CDR2 (germline): KGHSH, LQKENI. The CDR3 is 16 amino acids. CDR3 amino acids: CASSPLGQGSGNTIYF. The CDR3 DNA follows: TGTGCCAGCTCACCACTAGGACAGGGCTCTGGAAACACCATATATTTT.

The rearrangement links TRBV11-2 to TRBJ2-4; 7 bases align to TRBD2. V gave up 3 bases and J gave up 7 bases; unmatched junction bases: 12. This CDR3 has 16 amino acids. Looked up from germline, CDR1 is SGHAT and CDR2 is FQNNGV. The CDR3 loop is CASSFSRLRGGNIQYF. Written as DNA, the CDR3 is TGTGCCAGCAGCTTCTCCCGCCTGAGGGGAGGGAACATTCAGTACTTC.

This sequence joins TRBV9 and TRBJ2-7, with TRBD2 matching over 13 bases. The V gene end was trimmed by 0 bases and the J gene end by 6 bases; junction bases not matched to a gene: 3. The CDR3 sequence is 15 residues long. CDR1 is SGDLS, CDR2 YYNGEE, per germline. CDR3 residues: CASSVEGLAGLEQYF. The DNA of the CDR3 is TGTGCCAGCAGCGTAGAGGGACTAGCGGGACTCGAGCAGTACTTC.

The CDR3 DNA reads TGTGCCAGTAGTATACAGGGGGCGGAAGCTGAAGCTTTCTTT. Its protein product is CASSIQGAEAEAFF. V usage is TRBV19 and J usage is TRBJ1-1; TRBD1 aligns across 8 bases. The CDR3 spans 14 residues. V gave up 2 bases and J gave up 6 bases; unmatched junction bases: 5. Germline V gives CDR1 LNHDA, CDR2 SQIVND (reference sequence).

The chain joins TRBV7-9 to TRBJ2-5; weak D call: TRBD2 (6 bases). Germline lookup yields CDR1 SEHNR and CDR2 FQNEAQ (reference sequence). This CDR3 contains 14 residues. V lost 4 bases and J lost 5, with 14 bases in between. The CDR3 loop is CASSSKTRGETQYF. CDR3 DNA: TGTGCCAGCAGCTCCAAGACTAGAGGCGAGACCCAGTACTTC. Supplemented by reference TRBV7-9 and TRBJ2-5, the full variable domain reads DTGVSQNPRHKITKRGQNVTFRCDPISEHNRLYWYRQTLGQGPEFLTYFQNEAQLEKSRLLSDRFSAERPKGSFSTLEIQRTEQGDSAMYLCASSSKTRGETQYFGPGTRLLVL.

The chain combines TRBV7-4 with TRBJ1-5, with D unresolved. The germline V gene encodes CDR1 SGHVT and CDR2 SQSDAQ. The CDR3 is 12 residues long. V shed 4 bases and J shed 3 bases, with 4 bases lying between them. CDR3 residues: CASSSHNQPQHF. In DNA, the CDR3 is TGTGCCAGCAGCTCCCACAATCAGCCCCAGCATTTT.

V gene TRBV25-1 combines with J gene TRBJ1-2; perhaps TRBD1 as D (5 bases). CDR1 is MGHDK and CDR2 is SYGVNS in the germline V gene. V dropped 4 bases and J dropped 2 bases, with 23 bases sitting between them. The CDR3 spans 18 residues. The CDR3 sequence: CASSGLPMGVRGNYGYTF. The CDR3 DNA is TGTGCCAGCAGTGGACTCCCAATGGGGGTCCGGGGGAACTATGGCTACACCTTC.

V and J are TRBV10-1 and TRBJ2-1, with 9 bases lining up with TRBD2. The CDR3 covers 15 residues. The junction had 9 bases not matched to a gene; V was cut back by 5 bases and J by 7 bases. Germline CDR1 reads WNHNN; CDR2 reads SYGVQD (reference sequence). The CDR3 here is CASSSEKREVNEQFF. The CDR3 DNA is TGCGCCAGCAGTTCGGAGAAGCGGGAGGTGAATGAGCAGTTCTTC.

The rearrangement links TRBV7-8 to TRBJ2-2; weak D call: TRBD2 (5 bases). Germline V gives CDR1 SGHVS, CDR2 FQNEAQ. V was cut by 1 base and J by 1 base, with 10 bases left in between. The CDR3 sequence is 16 residues long. The DNA for the CDR3 is TGTGCCAGCAGCTTAGGTCGTCGGGAGAACACCGGGGAGCTGTTTTTT. It translates to CASSLGRRENTGELFF.

The chain carries TRBV5-4 and TRBJ2-4; 11 nucleotides align to TRBD2. The germline V gene has CDR1 SGHNT and CDR2 YYREEE (reference sequence). The CDR3 extends over 17 amino acids. V lost 0 bases and J lost 1; bases outside the gene matches: 3. The CDR3 bases are TGTGCCAGCAGCTTGGCGCTAGCGGGAGGTGCCAAAAACATTCAGTACTTC. This codes for CASSLALAGGAKNIQYF. The full variable domain, with the rest looked up from reference TRBV5-4 and TRBJ2-4, is ETGVTQSPTHLIKTRGQQVTLRCSSQSGHNTVSWYQQALGQGPQFIFQYYREEENGRGNFPPRFSGLQFPNYSSELNVNALELDDSALYLCASSLALAGGAKNIQYFGAGTRLSVL.

The J gene is TRBJ2-7, the V gene TRBV11-2, with 8 bases fitting TRBD2. The ends lost 1 base at V and 0 bases at J; junction bases unmatched: 5. Germline V gene lookup returns CDR1 SGHAT and CDR2 FQNNGV. The CDR3 has 16 amino acids. The CDR3 sequence: CASSLGAREVSYEQYF. CDR3 in DNA: TGTGCCAGCAGCTTAGGTGCGCGGGAGGTCTCCTACGAGCAGTACTTC.

V usage is TRBV28 and J usage is TRBJ1-5; 7 nucleotides match TRBD1. V shed 4 bases and J 4 bases; nucleotides not matched to a gene: 13. CDR1 is MDHEN, CDR2 SYDVKM, per germline. There are 17 residues in the CDR3. In nucleotides, the CDR3 is TGTGCCAGCAGTTCGGGACGGTCGAGGGGGCTAAATCAGCCCCAGCATTTT. Translated, it gives CASSSGRSRGLNQPQHF.

This clone was seen just once. The chain employs TRBV2 and TRBJ2-5; 12 nucleotides align to TRBD2. Germline V gene data show CDR1 as SNHLY and CDR2 as FYNNEI. V lost 7 bases to trimming and J lost 4 bases; unmatched junction nucleotides: 7. The CDR3 has 15 amino acids. For the CDR3, the DNA is TGTGCCAGCATGGCTAGCGGGAGGGCCCTAGAGACCCAGTACTTC. Its translation: CASMASGRALETQYF.